The 32 T cell receptor beta chains below come from one sample, sequenced in a study of control samples from healthy donors and cancer patients. Sequenced by immunoSEQ multiplex PCR; TCRdb stores in-frame clones only, minus some. The profile shows 85,000 to 110,000 clones, approximately 90% of them singletons. Material for sequencing was PBMCs. Receptors originate from a man aged 55 to 70 with lung cancer.

This clone occurred many times. The chain recombines TRBV6-6 with TRBJ1-6; D is uncertain. This CDR3 spans 14 amino acids. CDR1 is MNHNY, CDR2 SVGAGI, per germline (reference sequence). V lost 2 bases to trimming and J lost 5 bases, with 7 bases between them. CDR3 DNA: TGTGCCAGCAGTTACAGAAGGGATAATTCACCCCTCCACTTT. This sequence encodes CASSYRRDNSPLHF.

The chain links TRBV5-1 to TRBJ2-1; 11 bases are a match to TRBD1. Trimming took 1 base from V and 6 from J; bases not matched to a gene: 12. Per germline, CDR1 SGHRS and CDR2 YFSETQ. The CDR3 has 18 amino acids. CDR3 protein: CASSLFPGGQGARNEQFF. CDR3 sequence (DNA): TGCGCCAGCAGCTTGTTCCCGGGCGGACAGGGGGCGCGCAATGAGCAGTTCTTC.

The chain is built from TRBV5-8 and TRBJ2-1; 10 bases match TRBD1. The germline CDR1 and CDR2 sequences are SGHTS and YDEGEE. J was trimmed by 4 bases and V by 3 bases; bases with no gene match: 1. The CDR3 covers 14 residues. The CDR3 is CASSSGQGYNEQFF. CDR3 DNA sequence: TGTGCCAGCAGCTCGGGACAGGGGTACAATGAGCAGTTCTTC.

This chain uses TRBV7-8 with TRBJ2-3, with 8 bases that match TRBD2. The CDR3 has 16 amino acids. CDR1 and CDR2 from the germline V gene are SGHVS and FQNEAQ. The V gene end was trimmed by 6 bases and the J gene end by 0 bases; junction bases not matched to a gene: 8. CDR3 DNA sequence: TGTGCCAGCAGGTCCTCGCGGGGGGCTAGCACAGATACGCAGTATTTT. As protein: CASRSSRGASTDTQYF.

CDR3 sequence reads: CAWSYSGGTEAFF. Here the CDR3 DNA reads TGTGCCTGGAGTTACTCAGGGGGCACTGAAGCTTTCTTT. The V and J genes are TRBV30 and TRBJ1-1; 7 bases line up with TRBD1. Germline CDR1 reads GTSNPN; CDR2 reads SVGIG (reference sequence). The CDR3 is 13 amino acids. Trimming cost V 2 bases and J 4 bases; bases outside gene matches: 4.

The rearrangement uses TRBV23-1 and TRBJ1-6, with no clear D. TRBV23-1 is an ORF, with its function uncertain. V was trimmed by 2 bases and J by 6 bases, leaving 14 bases between them. The CDR3 sequence is 16 residues long. The CDR3 region has the DNA TGCGCCAGCAGTCAAATCACGGGAGTACGTAATTCACCCCTCCACTTT. Protein sequence: CASSQITGVRNSPLHF.

The chain carries TRBV5-1 and TRBJ2-3, with D uncertain. With 6 bases removed from V and 0 bases from J, the gap between germline ends came to 14 bases. Germline V gene data show CDR1 as SGHRS and CDR2 as YFSETQ. The CDR3 is 15 amino acids. The CDR3 spells CASTRDATSTDTQYF. The CDR3 DNA reads as TGCGCCAGCACACGAGATGCAACGAGCACAGATACGCAGTATTTT.

The V call is TRBV29-1, the J call TRBJ1-2; 7 positions match TRBD1. The junction had 4 bases not matched to a gene; V was cut back by 4 bases and J by 5 bases. Per germline, CDR1 SQVTM and CDR2 ANQGSEA. This CDR3 comprises 12 residues. The CDR3 DNA reads as TGCAGCGTTGTTTCACAGGGGTATGGCTACACCTTC. Protein: CSVVSQGYGYTF.

The V and J genes are TRBV5-1 and TRBJ2-2; 7 positions agree with TRBD2. The length of the CDR3 is 14 residues. The junction had 9 bases not matched to a gene; V was cut back by 4 bases and J by 9 bases. The germline V gene has CDR1 SGHRS and CDR2 YFSETQ. CDR3 region: CASSRDQGGRELFF. DNA of the CDR3: TGCGCCAGCAGCCGAGATCAGGGAGGGCGGGAGCTGTTTTTT.

The genes are TRBV7-6 and TRBJ2-5; D tentatively fits TRBD1 or TRBD2 (5 bases each). V shed 5 bases and J shed 0 bases, with 19 bases lying between them. The CDR3 contains 17 residues. CDR1 and CDR2 from the germline V gene are SGHVS and FNYEAQ. Written as DNA, the CDR3 is TGTGCCAGCAGCGTTAGATCCGGGACGGTGTACCAAGAGACCCAGTACTTC. It yields the protein CASSVRSGTVYQETQYF.

In its sample, this clone was seen once. The chain uses TRBV6-5 and TRBJ1-3, with a weak D call TRBD1 (5 bases). CDR1 and CDR2 from the germline V gene are MNHEY and SVGAGI. The CDR3 consists of 15 residues. Trimming cost V 0 bases and J 3 bases, with 9 bases left between them. CDR3 DNA: TGTGCCAGCAGTTACTCGATGGGGGTTGGAAACACCATATATTTT. It encodes CASSYSMGVGNTIYF.

The CDR3 is CASSPESWTDLNTEAFF. CDR3 in DNA: TGTGCCAGCAGTCCTGAAAGCTGGACAGACCTAAACACTGAAGCTTTCTTT. This chain joins TRBV6-6 and TRBJ1-1; D possibly corresponds to TRBD1 (6 bases). CDR1 is MNHNY, CDR2 SVGAGI, per germline (reference sequence). The CDR3 runs to 17 residues. With 5 bases removed from V and 2 bases from J, the gap between germline ends came to 21 bases.

The rearrangement links TRBV27 to TRBJ2-7; 9 positions match TRBD1. Trimming cost V 5 bases and J 4 bases; bases outside gene matches: 24. Germline V gene data show CDR1 as MNHEY and CDR2 as SMNVEV (reference sequence). The length of the CDR3 is 20 residues. CDR3 sequence reads: CASSAGGQGPWHFYVYEQYF. CDR3 in DNA: TGTGCCAGCAGTGCTGGAGGACAGGGGCCATGGCATTTCTATGTTTACGAGCAGTACTTC.

The rearrangement uses TRBV27 and TRBJ2-7, with TRBD1 matching 7 bases. This CDR3 is built from 15 residues. V lost 5 bases and J lost 2; bases outside the gene matches: 9. Per germline, CDR1 MNHEY and CDR2 SMNVEV (reference sequence). Here the CDR3 reads CASSVPRTGTYEQYV. In DNA, the CDR3 is TGTGCCAGCAGTGTTCCTAGGACAGGTACCTACGAGCAGTACGTC.

The V gene is TRBV2, the J gene TRBJ2-3; 8 bases fit TRBD2. Germline V gene data show CDR1 as SNHLY and CDR2 as FYNNEI. The CDR3 consists of 15 residues. The V segment lost 4 bases and the J segment 0 bases; nucleotides outside the gene matches: 3. The CDR3 bases are TGTGCCAGCAGTGTCGGGGGGGGTAGCACAGATACGCAGTATTTT. It translates to CASSVGGGSTDTQYF.

The CDR3 DNA sequence: TGCGCCAGCAGCCAAGAGACGGGACAGGGGGGGTACAATGAGCAGTTCTTC. Translated, it gives CASSQETGQGGYNEQFF. This chain joins TRBV4-1 and TRBJ2-1, with TRBD1 matching 11 bases. J gave up 4 bases and V 0 bases, and 5 bases lay outside the gene matches. From germline, CDR1 is MGHRA and CDR2 YSYEKL. There are 17 residues in the CDR3.

The rearrangement links TRBV4-1 to TRBJ1-1; possible D gene TRBD1, 6 bases. Germline CDR1 reads MGHRA; CDR2 reads YSYEKL. The CDR3 extends over 15 amino acids. V gave up 1 base and J gave up 5 bases, with 14 bases separating them. The DNA of the CDR3 is TGCGCCAGCAGCCAAGTTAGGGCCAGGGGAACTGAAGCTTTCTTT. Its translation is CASSQVRARGTEAFF.

The chain carries TRBV7-9 and TRBJ1-1; the D is unclear. CDR3 length: 15 amino acids. Germline V gene sequence: CDR1 SEHNR, CDR2 FQNEAQ (reference sequence). V was cut by 0 bases and J by 2 bases, with 10 bases left in between. The DNA of the CDR3 is TGTGCCAGCAGCTTAGCGTATACGGCAAACACTGAAGCTTTCTTT. It specifies CASSLAYTANTEAFF.

V is TRBV5-1 and J is TRBJ2-3; weak D call: TRBD2 (6 bases). Germline V gives CDR1 SGHRS, CDR2 YFSETQ. CDR3 length equals 16 residues. V gave up 0 bases and J gave up 2 bases, with 13 bases separating them. For the CDR3, the DNA is TGCGCCAGCAGCTTGGTGGGACTGGGAGTCACAGATACGCAGTATTTT. This translates into CASSLVGLGVTDTQYF.

The chain employs TRBV5-4 and TRBJ1-3, with D hard to call. Germline lookup yields CDR1 SGHNT and CDR2 YYREEE (reference sequence). Trimming pared 5 bases from V and 7 bases from J, leaving 13 bases between. This CDR3 contains 13 residues. The CDR3 sequence: CASRSTLGNTIYF. CDR3 DNA: TGTGCCAGCAGATCGACACTCGGGAACACCATATATTTT.

The chain recombines TRBV9 with TRBJ1-3; D is unresolved. The germline V and J ends were trimmed by 2 bases and 2 bases, with 14 bases remaining between them. Germline CDR1 is SGDLS and CDR2 is YYNGEE. The CDR3 runs to 16 residues. The chain's CDR3 is CASSVTDSSAGNTIYF. The CDR3 DNA is TGTGCCAGCAGCGTGACGGATTCCTCCGCTGGAAACACCATATATTTT.

This clone was observed a single time. The rearrangement uses TRBV3-1 (or the pseudogene TRBV3-2) and TRBJ1-6, with 8 bases matching TRBD1. This CDR3 is built from 14 residues. Trimming removed 1 base from V and 14 bases from J; junction bases left unmatched: 7. The V gene's germline CDR1 is LGHDT and CDR2 YNNKEL (reference sequence). The CDR3, as DNA: TGTGCCAGCAGCCAAGGGGACAGGTCCGGAGCCCTCCACTTT. Translated: CASSQGDRSGALHF.

The DNA of the CDR3 is TGTGCCAGCAGCTTAGAGCAGGGGAATCAGCCCCAGCATTTT. As protein: CASSLEQGNQPQHF. V gene TRBV7-9 combines with J gene TRBJ1-5, with D possibly TRBD1 on 6 matching bases. The CDR3 extends over 14 amino acids. The V and J ends lost 1 base and 4 bases respectively, with 8 bases between them. Germline V lookup: CDR1 SEHNR, CDR2 FQNEAQ (reference sequence).

This chain uses TRBV18 with TRBJ2-2, with 8 bases that match TRBD1. The CDR3 is 16 amino acids. V trimming: 6 bases; J trimming: 0 bases; junction bases outside the gene matches: 6. Germline V gene sequence: CDR1 KGHSH, CDR2 LQKENI. The CDR3 loop reads CASSHGQGANTGELFF. In DNA, the CDR3 is TGTGCCAGCTCCCACGGACAGGGCGCGAACACCGGGGAGCTGTTTTTT.

The chain couples TRBV16 to TRBJ2-4; D possibly corresponds to TRBD1 (6 bases). Per the germline V gene, CDR1 is KGHSY and CDR2 is FQNENV. The CDR3 extends over 14 amino acids. V was shortened by 5 bases and J by 5 bases, with 13 bases between the two germline ends. The CDR3 is CASSNDRTQNIQYF. The CDR3 nucleotides read TGTGCCAGCAGCAATGACAGGACCCAAAACATTCAGTACTTC.

In this sample, this clone turned up once. J is TRBJ2-2 and V is TRBV6-6; 7 nucleotides align to TRBD2. Germline CDR1 reads MNHNY; CDR2 reads SVGAGI (reference sequence). V lost 3 bases to trimming and J lost 0 bases; unmatched junction nucleotides: 4. CDR3 length: 16 amino acids. CDR3 DNA sequence: TGTGCCAGCAGTTATGTGGGGGGGTCGAACACCGGGGAGCTGTTTTTT. Translated: CASSYVGGSNTGELFF.

The chain uses TRBV25-1 and TRBJ2-3; D could derive from TRBD1 or TRBD2 (5 bases each). Trimming removed 3 bases at V and 3 bases at J, with 10 bases between. CDR1 is MGHDK and CDR2 is SYGVNS in the germline V gene. CDR3 size: 14 residues. CDR3 sequence: CASSDARGTDTQYF. CDR3 sequence (DNA): TGTGCCAGCAGTGATGCGAGGGGTACAGATACGCAGTATTTT. Complete variable domain (other parts from reference TRBV25-1 and TRBJ2-3): EADIYQTPRYLVIGTGKKITLECSQTMGHDKMYWYQQDPGMELHLIHYSYGVNSTEKGDLSSESTVSRIRTEHFPLTLESARPSHTSQYLCASSDARGTDTQYFGPGTRLTVL.

The chain employs TRBV15 and TRBJ2-3, with 8 bases fitting TRBD2. The V gene end was trimmed by 3 bases and the J gene end by 4 bases; junction bases not matched to a gene: 6. The CDR3 spans 15 residues. CDR1 LNHNV and CDR2 YYDKDF come from the germline V gene (reference sequence). The CDR3 DNA sequence: TGTGCCACCAGCAGTGGACTAGCAGGCTCAGATACGCAGTATTTT. Translation gives CATSSGLAGSDTQYF. The whole variable domain, filled in from reference TRBV15 and TRBJ2-3, reads DAMVIQNPRYQVTQFGKPVTLSCSQTLNHNVMYWYQQKSSQAPKLLFHYYDKDFNNEADTPDNFQSRRPNTSFCFLDIRSPGLGDTAMYLCATSSGLAGSDTQYFGPGTRLTVL.

The chain recombines TRBV29-1 with TRBJ1-1; the match to TRBD1 covers 9 bases. There are 17 residues in the CDR3. Looked up from germline, CDR1 is SQVTM and CDR2 is ANQGSEA. V was pared by 2 bases and J by 0 bases, with 10 bases of the junction left unmatched. The CDR3 nucleotides are TGCAGCGTTGAACGGGGACAGGGAGGGGTGATGAACACTGAAGCTTTCTTT. Its protein product is CSVERGQGGVMNTEAFF.

V usage is TRBV10-3 and J usage is TRBJ2-1; D is ambiguous. V lost 7 bases, J lost 15 bases, and 16 bases lay in between. The germline V gene has CDR1 ENHRY and CDR2 SYGVKD. CDR3 length: 11 amino acids. In DNA, the CDR3 is TGTGCCATCACCTCAGTCTTGAGCTGGTTCTTC. It translates to CAITSVLSWFF.

The gene calls are TRBV6-5 and TRBJ2-7; 8 bases align to TRBD1. CDR3 length: 14 residues. CDR1 MNHEY and CDR2 SVGAGI come from the germline V gene. V lost 6 bases and J lost 0; bases outside the gene matches: 4. CDR3 residues: CASSRDRSSYEQYV. The CDR3 region has the DNA TGTGCCAGCAGCCGGGACAGGAGCTCCTACGAGCAGTACGTC.

The chain couples TRBV19 to TRBJ2-5; possibly TRBD1 for D (7 bases). CDR1 is LNHDA, CDR2 SQIVND, per germline (reference sequence). This CDR3 is 17 amino acids long. V lost 0 bases, J lost 3 bases, and 17 bases lay in between. DNA for the CDR3: TGTGCCAGTAGTATAGACACTAGCCTAACAGGGGAAGAGACCCAGTACTTC. It is translated as CASSIDTSLTGEETQYF. Supplemented by reference TRBV19 and TRBJ2-5, the full variable domain reads DGGITQSPKYLFRKEGQNVTLSCEQNLNHDAMYWYRQDPGQGLRLIYYSQIVNDFQKGDIAEGYSVSREKKESFPLTVTSAQKNPTAFYLCASSIDTSLTGEETQYFGPGTRLLVL.